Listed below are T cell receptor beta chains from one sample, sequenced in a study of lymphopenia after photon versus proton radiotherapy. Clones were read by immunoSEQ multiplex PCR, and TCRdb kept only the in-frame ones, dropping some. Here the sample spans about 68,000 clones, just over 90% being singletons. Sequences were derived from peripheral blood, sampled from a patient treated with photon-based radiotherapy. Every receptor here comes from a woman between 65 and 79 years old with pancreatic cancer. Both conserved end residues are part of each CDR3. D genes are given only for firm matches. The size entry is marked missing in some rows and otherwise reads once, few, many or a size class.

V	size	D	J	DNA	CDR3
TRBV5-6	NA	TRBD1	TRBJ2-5	TGTGCCAGCAGCTTGGGCCCTCAACAGGGGGCGGAGACCCAGTACTTC	CASSLGPQQGAETQYF
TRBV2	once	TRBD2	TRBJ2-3	TGTGCCAGCAGAGCAAACCCGGGACTAGCGGGAGATACGCAGTATTTT	CASRANPGLAGDTQYF
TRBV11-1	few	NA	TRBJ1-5	TGTGCCAGCAGCGTCCAGGGCGGTCAGCCCCAGCATTTT	CASSVQGGQPQHF
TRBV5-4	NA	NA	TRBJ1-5	TGTGCCAGCAGCTCGCAGGGTAGCAATCAGCCCCAGCATTTT	CASSSQGSNQPQHF
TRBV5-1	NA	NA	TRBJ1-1	TGCGCCAGCAGCTTGGAAGGAGGGGACCGTCGGGCTTTCTTT	CASSLEGGDRRAFF
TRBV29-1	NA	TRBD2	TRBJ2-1	TGCAGCGTTGGGCGGGGGGGTGAGCAGTTCTTC	CSVGRGGEQFF
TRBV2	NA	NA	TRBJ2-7	TGTGCCAGCAGTGAATTCCCGGGTACGGTCGACGAGCAGTACTTC	CASSEFPGTVDEQYF
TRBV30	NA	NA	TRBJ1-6	TGTGCCTGGTCCGGGCAGTATAATTCACCCCTCCACTTT	CAWSGQYNSPLHF
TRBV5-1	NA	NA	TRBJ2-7	TGCGCCAGCAGCTTGGCCGGGGGAGGTTACACCCCCTACGAGCAGTACTTC	CASSLAGGGYTPYEQYF
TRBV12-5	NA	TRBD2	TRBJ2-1	TGTGCTAGTGGTTTGGTTCTGTCCGGGACTAGCGGTCTCAATGAGCAGTTCTTC	CASGLVLSGTSGLNEQFF
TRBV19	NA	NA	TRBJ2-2	TGTGCCAGTAGTATACGGCGGGAAAACACCGGGGAGCTGTTTTTT	CASSIRRENTGELFF
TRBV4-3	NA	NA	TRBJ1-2	TGCGCCAGCAGCCAACAGGTTGGGGGCGACATCGGTGGCTACACCTTC	CASSQQVGGDIGGYTF
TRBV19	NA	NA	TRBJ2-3	TGTGCCAGTAAAACAGCAGATACGCAGTATTTT	CASKTADTQYF
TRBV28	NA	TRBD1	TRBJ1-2	TGTGCCAGCAGGGAGACAGGGCGATATGGCTACACCTTC	CASRETGRYGYTF
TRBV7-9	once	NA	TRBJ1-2	TGTGCCAGCAGCTTAGGGACAAACTATGGCTACACCTTC	CASSLGTNYGYTF
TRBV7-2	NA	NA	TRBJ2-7	TGTGCCAGCAGCCTACATGGCGGGATTACCTACGAGCAGTACTTC	CASSLHGGITYEQYF
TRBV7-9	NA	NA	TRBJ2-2	TGTGCCAGCAGCTTATCGCCTTTCGTTTCCGGGGAGCTGTTTTTT	CASSLSPFVSGELFF
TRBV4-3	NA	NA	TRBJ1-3	TGCGCCAGCAGCCGCGACAGGTCCTCTGGAAACACCATATATTTT	CASSRDRSSGNTIYF
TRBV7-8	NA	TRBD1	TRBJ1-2	TGTGCCAGCAGCCTAGACAGGGTCGCTGGCTACACCTTC	CASSLDRVAGYTF
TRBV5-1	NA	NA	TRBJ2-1	TGCGCCAGCAGCTTGGTCGTCCACGGCCACCTCCATGAGCAGTTCTTC	CASSLVVHGHLHEQFF
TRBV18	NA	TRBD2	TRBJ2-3	TGTGCCAGCTCACTTGCGGGACTAGCGGGAGGAGTTGCAGATACGCAGTATTTT	CASSLAGLAGGVADTQYF
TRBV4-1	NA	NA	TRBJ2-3	TGCGCCAGCAGCCAAGTCCCGACAGATACGCAGTATTTT	CASSQVPTDTQYF
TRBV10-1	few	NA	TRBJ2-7	TGCGCCAGCAGTGAGTTAGGGGCCAGGGATGGGTACGAGCAGTACTTC	CASSELGARDGYEQYF
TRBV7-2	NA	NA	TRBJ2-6	TGTGCCAGCAGCAGGGATACCTCTGGGGCCAACGTCCTGACTTTC	CASSRDTSGANVLTF
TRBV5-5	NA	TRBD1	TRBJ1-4	TGTGCCAGCAGCTGGACAGGCAAGGTTGAAAAACTGTTTTTT	CASSWTGKVEKLFF
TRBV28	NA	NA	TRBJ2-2	TGTGCCAGCAGTAACAGGGTCCGGCCCGGGGAGCTGTTTTTT	CASSNRVRPGELFF
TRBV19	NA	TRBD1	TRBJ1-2	TGTGCCAGTAGTTTTGACAGGGGCTATGGCTACACCTTC	CASSFDRGYGYTF
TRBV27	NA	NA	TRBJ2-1	TGTGCCAGCAGTAGGCTAGGCTACAATGAGCAGTTCTTC	CASSRLGYNEQFF
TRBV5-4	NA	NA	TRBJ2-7	TGTGCCAGCAGCTTTAGCAGGGGCAACACCTACGAGCAGTACTTC	CASSFSRGNTYEQYF
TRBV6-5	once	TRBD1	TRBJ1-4	TGTGCCAGCGGGTTCGAGGACAGGGGGCGTGAAAAACTGTTTTTT	CASGFEDRGREKLFF
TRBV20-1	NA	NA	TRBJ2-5	TGCAGTGCTAAAAGTGGGGAGACCCAGTACTTC	CSAKSGETQYF
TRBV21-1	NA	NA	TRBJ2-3	TGTGCCAGCAGCAAAGGTCTGTTGGTACCCACAGATACGCAGTATTTT	CASSKGLLVPTDTQYF
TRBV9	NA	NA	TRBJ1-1	TGTGCCAGCAGCGTCCGGTCGAACACTGAAGCTTTCTTT	CASSVRSNTEAFF